The 30 T cell receptor beta chains given below trace back to one sample, sequenced in a study of cytomegalovirus exposure and HLA in healthy donors. The PCR was carried out with 60 Vbeta primers and 13 Jbeta primers. Measured with immunoSEQ multiplex PCR; TCRdb has only the in-frame clones, and not every one. The sample carries about 200,000 clones, around four fifths recorded once. Sequenced input: PBMCs. The source is a man aged 35-49 years in good health and CMV-seropositive.

The rearrangement links TRBV19 to TRBJ2-3, with 11 bases that match TRBD2. V was clipped by 3 bases and J by 4 bases; unmatched bases: 6. This CDR3 spans 16 amino acids. Germline V lookup: CDR1 LNHDA, CDR2 SQIVND (reference sequence). This chain's CDR3 is CASSIIAGGESDTQYF. The CDR3 DNA follows: TGTGCCAGTAGTATTATAGCGGGAGGGGAATCAGATACGCAGTATTTT.

A few counts support this clone. The rearrangement links TRBV4-3 to TRBJ2-7; TRBD1 aligns across 8 bases. V lost 5 bases to trimming and J lost 1 base; unmatched junction nucleotides: 4. Germline CDR1 is LGHNA and CDR2 is YSLEER. The CDR3 totals 14 residues. Here the CDR3 reads CASSTRQGSYEQYF. The CDR3 DNA sequence: TGCGCCAGCAGCACCCGACAGGGGTCCTACGAGCAGTACTTC.

The DNA for the CDR3 is TGCGCCAGCAGCTTGGAACGGGTCAACTACAATGAGCAGTTCTTC. It encodes CASSLERVNYNEQFF. The gene calls are TRBV5-1 and TRBJ2-1, with D unresolved. This CDR3 is built from 15 residues. Trimming shortened V by 0 bases and J by 3 bases, and 10 bases separated the two germline ends. The germline gives CDR1 SGHRS, CDR2 YFSETQ.

This chain links TRBV10-3 with TRBJ2-5, with D tentatively TRBD2 (6 bases). The DNA end is a closer match to TRBJ2-7, so the J assignment may be wrong. CDR1 is ENHRY and CDR2 is SYGVKD in the germline V gene. This CDR3 region has 14 residues. CDR3 protein: CAISSQRAPYEQYF. DNA for the CDR3: TGTGCCATCAGTTCTCAGCGGGCCCCCTACGAGCAGTACTTC.

The chain employs TRBV7-2 and TRBJ2-3, with 7 nucleotides matching TRBD1. CDR1 is SGHTA and CDR2 is FQGNSA in the germline V gene. V was pared by 4 bases and J by 2 bases, with 6 bases of the junction left unmatched. CDR3 size: 15 residues. Here the CDR3 reads CASSWRTGPTDTQYF. In DNA, the CDR3 is TGTGCCAGCAGCTGGCGGACAGGTCCCACAGATACGCAGTATTTT.

The rearrangement uses TRBV4-2 and TRBJ2-7; 12 nucleotides line up with TRBD1. V trimming: 3 bases; J trimming: 4 bases; junction bases outside the gene matches: 10. Germline V gene lookup returns CDR1 LGHNA and CDR2 YNFKEQ. CDR3 size: 17 residues. The DNA of the CDR3 is TGTGCCAGCAGCCAGGGCAGGGGACAGGGGGCTCGGTACGAGCAGTACTTC. This encodes CASSQGRGQGARYEQYF.

The rearrangement links TRBV19 to TRBJ2-1; 9 bases line up with TRBD2. CDR1 is LNHDA, CDR2 SQIVND, per germline (reference sequence). Trimming cost V 3 bases and J 4 bases; bases outside gene matches: 16. The length of the CDR3 is 19 residues. The CDR3 nucleotides read TGTGCCAGTAGTATGTCACCCCTAGCCGGTGCGGGAGGGTACAATGAGCAGTTCTTC. This codes for CASSMSPLAGAGGYNEQFF.

This clone has only a few counts. The V gene is TRBV14, the J gene TRBJ2-7, with 8 bases that match TRBD1. Germline trimming cut 4 bases from V and 12 bases from J; bases unmatched to any gene: 14. Germline CDR1 is SGHDN and CDR2 is FVKESK. This CDR3 region has 14 residues. CDR3 sequence (DNA): TGTGCCAGCAGCCCAACGGAGGACAGGGTTAGTTGGTACTTC. Protein sequence: CASSPTEDRVSWYF.

This clone was detected once. The chain couples TRBV5-1 to TRBJ2-7; TRBD1 agrees at 9 bases. V lost 0 bases, J lost 5 bases, and 6 bases stayed unmatched. Looked up from germline, CDR1 is SGHRS and CDR2 is YFSETQ. This CDR3 region has 15 residues. The CDR3 loop reads CASSLVRGDRDEQYF. The DNA for the CDR3 is TGCGCCAGCAGCTTGGTTCGGGGGGACAGGGACGAGCAGTACTTC. Full variable domain (remainder filled in from reference TRBV5-1 and TRBJ2-7): KAGVTQTPRYLIKTRGQQVTLSCSPISGHRSVSWYQQTPGQGLQFLFEYFSETQRNKGNFPGRFSGRQFSNSRSEMNVSTLELGDSALYLCASSLVRGDRDEQYFGPGTRLTVT.

This clone was found once. The chain carries TRBV30 and TRBJ1-3; no clear D. V lost 3 bases, J lost 0 bases, and 9 bases lay in between. This CDR3 has 14 amino acids. CDR1 is GTSNPN and CDR2 is SVGIG in the germline V gene (reference sequence). The CDR3 protein is CAWRPPGSGNTIYF. In DNA form, the CDR3 reads TGTGCCTGGAGGCCCCCGGGCTCTGGAAACACCATATATTTT.

The chain carries TRBV5-6 and TRBJ2-1, with D maybe TRBD1 (6 bases). The germline V gene encodes CDR1 SGHDT and CDR2 YYEEEE. V was cut by 4 bases and J by 9 bases, with 14 bases left in between. This CDR3 region has 13 residues. The DNA of the CDR3 is TGTGCCAGCAGCCCACAGGGATGGGGTGAGCAGTTCTTC. Translation: CASSPQGWGEQFF.

The chain has TRBV2 and TRBJ2-5, with a weak D call TRBD2 (5 bases). The V gene's germline CDR1 is SNHLY and CDR2 FYNNEI. Trimming took off 7 bases at V and 5 bases at J, with 11 bases between the two ends. The CDR3 runs to 12 residues. CDR3 DNA sequence: TGTGCCAGCAAGAGGGAGAGGGAGACCCAGTACTTC. The encoded protein is CASKRERETQYF.

The genes are TRBV6-5 and TRBJ1-3; D ambiguous. The CDR3 covers 15 residues. Germline values: CDR1 MNHEY, CDR2 SVGAGI. Trimming stripped 0 bases from V and 0 bases from J, with 6 bases between. For the CDR3, the DNA is TGTGCCAGCAGTTACTCTCCAGGCTCTGGAAACACCATATATTTT. Translated, it gives CASSYSPGSGNTIYF.

CDR3 DNA sequence: TGTGCCAGCAGTTTACAGGGGAACTATGGCTACACCTTC. It codes for CASSLQGNYGYTF. The chain has TRBV27 and TRBJ1-2, with a weak D call TRBD1 (6 bases). The germline CDR1 and CDR2 sequences are MNHEY and SMNVEV (reference sequence). This CDR3 is 13 amino acids long. Trimming removed 2 bases at V and 2 bases at J, with 6 bases between.

In its sample, this clone was seen once. The gene calls are TRBV5-1 and TRBJ2-3; 7 bases line up with TRBD1. The junction had 10 bases not matched to a gene; V was cut back by 3 bases and J by 6 bases. The CDR3 contains 15 residues. CDR1 is SGHRS, CDR2 YFSETQ, per germline. The CDR3 loop is CASSSRRGGPDTQYF. CDR3 nucleotides: TGCGCCAGCAGCTCGCGGCGAGGGGGCCCGGATACGCAGTATTTT.

This rearrangement joins TRBV30 to TRBJ1-3, with D perhaps matching TRBD1 (6 bases). Between the trimmed V and J ends, which lost 4 bases and 0 bases, there was a span of 13 bases. The CDR3 is 15 residues long. Germline V CDR1 and CDR2: GTSNPN, SVGIG (reference sequence). As DNA, the CDR3 is TGTGCCTGGATGTCAGGGGATACCTCTGGAAACACCATATATTTT. Its translation: CAWMSGDTSGNTIYF.

As to this clone: One end of the junction varies from germline; a read error may be responsible. The chain recombines TRBV4-1 with TRBJ1-1; TRBD1 agrees at 7 bases. There are 14 residues in the CDR3. CDR1 and CDR2 from the germline V gene are MGHRA and YSYEKL. In nucleotides, the CDR3 is TGCGCCAGCAGCCGCGTACAGGGGCATGGGGAAGGTTTCTTT. Its translation is CASSRVQGHGEGFF.

The chain's CDR3 is CASSLDGTAGYTF. Written as DNA, the CDR3 is TGTGCCAGCAGCTTAGATGGGACAGCTGGCTACACCTTC. The V call is TRBV11-2, the J call TRBJ1-2; TRBD1 aligns across 7 bases. CDR1 and CDR2 from the germline V gene are SGHAT and FQNNGV. V dropped 0 bases and J dropped 7; count of bases not matched to a gene: 2. This CDR3 contains 13 residues.

This clone was seen a single time. The CDR3 sequence is CASSVEATNEKLFF. The CDR3 DNA is TGTGCCAGCAGCGTGGAGGCAACTAATGAAAAACTGTTTTTT. The V call is TRBV7-9, the J call TRBJ1-4; unclear D gene. Per the germline V gene, CDR1 is SEHNR and CDR2 is FQNEAQ (reference sequence). CDR3 length: 14 residues. The V and J ends lost 5 bases and 0 bases respectively, with 7 bases between them.

This clone was counted only a few times. This chain links TRBV6-5 with TRBJ1-4; 12 bases are shared with TRBD1. Germline V lookup: CDR1 MNHEY, CDR2 SVGAGI. V lost 5 bases to trimming and J lost 8 bases; unmatched junction nucleotides: 6. This CDR3 has 15 residues. CDR3 protein: CASSHRGTGGEKLFF. CDR3 DNA: TGTGCCAGCAGTCACCGGGGGACAGGGGGCGAAAAACTGTTTTTT.

The chain links TRBV28 to TRBJ1-1; TRBD1 might be the D (5 bases). Germline CDR1 MDHEN, CDR2 SYDVKM. Between the trimmed V and J ends, which lost 2 bases and 4 bases, there was a span of 17 bases. The CDR3 extends over 16 amino acids. The CDR3, as DNA: TGTGCCAGCAGTTTACCCCCCCCAGGGTACGGCACTGAAGCTTTCTTT. This encodes CASSLPPPGYGTEAFF.

J is TRBJ1-6 and V is TRBV30; 8 positions match TRBD1. The CDR3 sequence is 15 residues long. The V and J ends lost 6 bases and 2 bases, in that order; junction bases with no gene match: 6. Germline CDR1 reads GTSNPN; CDR2 reads SVGIG (reference sequence). Written as DNA, the CDR3 is TGTGCCTGCCAGGACAGGGCTACCTATAATTCACCCCTCCACTTT. This encodes CACQDRATYNSPLHF.

This clone has only a few counts. V and J are TRBV29-1 and TRBJ1-2, with D tentatively TRBD1 (5 bases). V gave up 7 bases and J gave up 7 bases, with 19 bases separating them. Per germline, CDR1 SQVTM and CDR2 ANQGSEA. This CDR3 has 13 amino acids. The CDR3 is CSGHQGVLGGYTF. The CDR3 DNA reads as TGCAGCGGCCACCAGGGCGTTTTAGGTGGCTACACCTTC.

V usage is TRBV30 and J usage is TRBJ2-2; 7 positions match TRBD2. Trimming removed 4 bases from V and 5 bases from J; junction bases left unmatched: 13. Germline V lookup: CDR1 GTSNPN, CDR2 SVGIG (reference sequence). This CDR3 has 16 residues. The CDR3 loop reads CAWTPGLAESTGELFF. The CDR3 nucleotides are TGTGCCTGGACTCCGGGGCTAGCGGAAAGTACCGGGGAGCTGTTTTTT. Full variable domain (rest looked up from reference TRBV30 and TRBJ2-2): SQTIHQWPATLVQPVGSPLSLECTVEGTSNPNLYWYRQAAGRGLQLLFYSVGIGQISSEVPQNLSASRPQDRQFILSSKKLLLSDSGFYLCAWTPGLAESTGELFFGEGSRLTVL.

This chain links TRBV28 with TRBJ2-7; 7 bases are shared with TRBD1. The V gene's germline CDR1 is MDHEN and CDR2 SYDVKM. This CDR3 is 13 amino acids long. After removal of 7 bases from V and 3 bases from J, the junction contained 6 bases not matched to a gene. CDR3 sequence: CASTPGTVYEQYF. CDR3 coding DNA: TGTGCCAGCACCCCCGGGACAGTCTACGAGCAGTACTTC.

V is TRBV7-9 and J is TRBJ2-3; possibly TRBD2 for D (5 bases). Trimming took 4 bases from V and 2 from J, leaving 16 bases between them. CDR1 SEHNR and CDR2 FQNEAQ come from the germline V gene (reference sequence). The CDR3 is 16 amino acids. The CDR3 DNA follows: TGTGCCAGCAGCTCCCAAGGGAGTCGACCCACAGATACGCAGTATTTT. Its translation is CASSSQGSRPTDTQYF.

Only a few counts were recorded for this clone. This rearrangement joins TRBV28 to TRBJ1-5; TRBD1 matches at 7 bases. CDR3 length: 16 residues. Germline CDR1 reads MDHEN; CDR2 reads SYDVKM. Trimming took 3 bases from V and 0 from J; bases not matched to a gene: 5. The CDR3, as DNA: TGTGCCAGCAGTTTGCCCGGGACAGATAGCAATCAGCCCCAGCATTTT. This gives the protein CASSLPGTDSNQPQHF.

This clone was counted a single time. V gene TRBV28 combines with J gene TRBJ1-1; the D gene is possibly TRBD1 (6 bases). Looked up from germline, CDR1 is MDHEN and CDR2 is SYDVKM. Trimming pared 6 bases from V and 1 base from J, leaving 12 bases between. The CDR3 consists of 14 residues. The CDR3: CASRTGRRNTEAFF. In DNA, the CDR3 is TGTGCCAGCAGAACAGGGCGACGGAACACTGAAGCTTTCTTT. Combining the CDR3 with reference TRBV28 and TRBJ1-1 gives the whole variable domain DVKVTQSSRYLVKRTGEKVFLECVQDMDHENMFWYRQDPGLGLRLIYFSYDVKMKEKGDIPEGYSVSREKKERFSLILESASTNQTSMYLCASRTGRRNTEAFFGQGTRLTVV.

The CDR3 nucleotides are TGTGCCAGCAGTTTATCGGGGAGACTCGTATACACCGGGGAGCTGTTTTTT. This sequence encodes CASSLSGRLVYTGELFF. The chain uses TRBV27 and TRBJ2-2; possibly TRBD2 for D (5 bases). There are 17 residues in the CDR3. The germline V and J ends were trimmed by 0 bases and 3 bases, with 14 bases remaining between them. Germline CDR1 and CDR2: MNHEY and SMNVEV (reference sequence).

The chain employs TRBV18 and TRBJ2-7; 7 nucleotides line up with TRBD1. CDR1 KGHSH and CDR2 LQKENI come from the germline V gene. The ends lost 0 bases at V and 2 bases at J; junction bases unmatched: 4. This CDR3 spans 15 amino acids. The CDR3: CASSPPPGQAYEQYF. The DNA for the CDR3 is TGTGCCAGCTCACCACCCCCCGGACAGGCCTACGAGCAGTACTTC.